What follows are 26 T cell receptor beta chains derived from one specimen sequenced in a study of cytomegalovirus exposure and HLA in healthy donors. Vbeta (60) and Jbeta (13) primers were used in the PCR. Produced via immunoSEQ multiplex PCR; TCRdb's table is partial and in-frame only. The sample shows around 58,000 clones, roughly 77% of them seen only once. Sequenced material: PBMCs. These receptors came from a female donor in good health and CMV-seronegative.

This chain connects TRBV5-1 to TRBJ1-1, with no clear D. CDR1 is SGHRS and CDR2 is YFSETQ in the germline V gene. Trimming cost V 4 bases and J 1 base, with 5 bases left between them. This CDR3 has 12 residues. CDR3 in DNA: TGCGCCAGCAGCCACGGGAACACTGAAGCTTTCTTT. It specifies CASSHGNTEAFF. Full variable domain (remainder filled in from reference TRBV5-1 and TRBJ1-1): KAGVTQTPRYLIKTRGQQVTLSCSPISGHRSVSWYQQTPGQGLQFLFEYFSETQRNKGNFPGRFSGRQFSNSRSEMNVSTLELGDSALYLCASSHGNTEAFFGQGTRLTVV.

This clone was recorded a few times. The chain couples TRBV29-1 to TRBJ2-1; TRBD2 might be the D (6 bases). Germline values: CDR1 SQVTM, CDR2 ANQGSEA. The CDR3 loop spans 15 amino acids. Trimming stripped 4 bases from V and 2 bases from J, with 15 bases between. This CDR3 is CSVGVLANPYNEQFF. Written as DNA, the CDR3 is TGCAGCGTTGGTGTCCTAGCGAATCCCTACAATGAGCAGTTCTTC.

The table lists this clone with a few counts. The V and J genes are TRBV6-4 and TRBJ2-1; 13 bases line up with TRBD2. V trimming: 3 bases; J trimming: 5 bases; junction bases outside the gene matches: 1. The length of the CDR3 is 15 residues. Germline assignment: CDR1 MRHNA and CDR2 SNTAGT. Here the CDR3 reads CASSEGLAGNNEQFF. CDR3 in DNA: TGTGCCAGCAGTGAGGGACTAGCGGGAAACAATGAGCAGTTCTTC.

The J gene is TRBJ2-3, the V gene TRBV29-1; D unclear. The CDR3 contains 12 residues. The ends were cut back, 6 bases at V and 1 base at J, with 8 bases in the middle. CDR1 and CDR2 (germline): SQVTM, ANQGSEA. In nucleotides, the CDR3 is TGCAGCGTCGAACGGGGCACAGATACGCAGTATTTT. It is translated as CSVERGTDTQYF.

The rearrangement links TRBV18 to TRBJ2-3; D not certain. V was shortened by 6 bases and J by 1 base, with 5 bases between the two germline ends. Germline V gene data show CDR1 as KGHSH and CDR2 as LQKENI. This CDR3 is 12 amino acids long. CDR3 amino acids: CASSPRTDTQYF. The CDR3 DNA follows: TGTGCCAGCTCCCCTCGCACAGATACGCAGTATTTT.

This clone was detected only once. CDR3 sequence (DNA): TGTGCCAGCAGTCCATTTGCCGAGGGACAGGGGGGGGAGACCCAGTACTTC. Residues: CASSPFAEGQGGETQYF. The chain links TRBV28 to TRBJ2-5; 11 bases are a match to TRBD1. Germline-derived CDR1 and CDR2 are MDHEN and SYDVKM. The CDR3 has 17 residues. J was trimmed by 5 bases and V by 5 bases; bases with no gene match: 13.

The rearrangement joins TRBV13 to TRBJ2-7; D possibly corresponds to TRBD2 (5 bases). V was cut by 3 bases and J by 2 bases, with 14 bases left in between. Looked up from germline, CDR1 is PRHDT and CDR2 is FYEKMQ (reference sequence). The CDR3 is 15 residues long. Written as DNA, the CDR3 is TGTGCCAGCAGCTTCCGTCCCGGGGAGACCTACGAGCAGTACTTC. Translated: CASSFRPGETYEQYF.

V is TRBV7-2 and J is TRBJ2-3, with 10 bases lining up with TRBD2. V trimming: 6 bases; J trimming: 2 bases; junction bases outside the gene matches: 5. Germline V gene sequence: CDR1 SGHTA, CDR2 FQGNSA. The CDR3 is made up of 15 amino acids. For the CDR3, the DNA is TGTGCCAGCAGATACACTAGCGGGGCCACAGATACGCAGTATTTT. The encoded protein is CASRYTSGATDTQYF.

The gene calls are TRBV30 and TRBJ2-4, with a possible D match to TRBD2 (7 bases). This CDR3 region has 14 residues. V was cut by 5 bases and J by 10 bases, with 21 bases left in between. Germline CDR1 reads GTSNPN; CDR2 reads SVGIG (reference sequence). DNA for the CDR3: TGTGCCTGGCAATCCCGGGGGGCGCGGTCAATTCAGTACTTC. The encoded protein is CAWQSRGARSIQYF. Full variable domain (rest looked up from reference TRBV30 and TRBJ2-4): SQTIHQWPATLVQPVGSPLSLECTVEGTSNPNLYWYRQAAGRGLQLLFYSVGIGQISSEVPQNLSASRPQDRQFILSSKKLLLSDSGFYLCAWQSRGARSIQYFGAGTRLSVL.

The J gene is TRBJ2-7, the V gene TRBV29-1, with 7 bases that match TRBD2. This CDR3 is 12 amino acids long. Trimming removed 3 bases from V and 1 base from J; junction bases left unmatched: 0. The germline V gene encodes CDR1 SQVTM and CDR2 ANQGSEA. CDR3 sequence (DNA): TGCAGCGTTGACGGGGGGTCCTACGAGCAGTACTTC. Translating it yields CSVDGGSYEQYF.

V usage is TRBV5-4 and J usage is TRBJ2-2; TRBD2 aligns across 8 bases. Unmatched junction bases numbered 0, after V lost 1 base and J lost 1 base. This CDR3 is 15 amino acids long. Germline assignment: CDR1 SGHNT and CDR2 YYREEE (reference sequence). CDR3 sequence: CASSLTSGNTGELFF. The DNA of the CDR3 is TGTGCCAGCAGCTTGACTAGCGGGAACACCGGGGAGCTGTTTTTT.

This chain connects TRBV16 to TRBJ1-2, with TRBD1 as a possible D gene (5 bases). The CDR3 totals 14 residues. V lost 2 bases and J 4 bases, leaving 11 bases between the germline ends. Germline CDR1 reads KGHSY; CDR2 reads FQNENV. CDR3 sequence reads: CASSQLLDSYGYTF. The CDR3 region has the DNA TGTGCCAGCAGCCAACTCCTTGACAGCTATGGCTACACCTTC.

The chain combines TRBV7-8 with TRBJ2-2; TRBD2 matches at 9 bases. Looked up from germline, CDR1 is SGHVS and CDR2 is FQNEAQ. CDR3 length equals 15 residues. J gave up 3 bases and V 7 bases, and 6 bases lay outside the gene matches. Written as DNA, the CDR3 is TGTGCCAGCAACCTACTAGCGGGTCACACCGGGGAGCTGTTTTTT. It codes for CASNLLAGHTGELFF.

The chain couples TRBV6-1 to TRBJ1-1; TRBD1 might be the D (6 bases). Germline CDR1 is MNHNS and CDR2 is SASEGT. The V end was cut by 1 base, the J end by 5 bases, with 14 bases between. The CDR3 sequence is 15 residues long. The CDR3 DNA is TGTGCCAGCAGTGAAGGCGGCGCCCAGGGGACTGAAGCTTTCTTT. Translation gives CASSEGGAQGTEAFF.

The CDR3, as DNA: TGTGCCAGCAGTTATAGCGGGGGCCCCTCCTACAATGAGCAGTTCTTC. Translated, it gives CASSYSGGPSYNEQFF. This chain connects TRBV7-2 to TRBJ2-1, with 9 bases aligning to TRBD2. Per the germline V gene, CDR1 is SGHTA and CDR2 is FQGNSA. The V segment lost 6 bases and the J segment 0 bases; nucleotides outside the gene matches: 6. This CDR3 is built from 16 residues.

The chain couples TRBV5-1 to TRBJ1-4; perhaps TRBD1 as D (6 bases). V was pared by 2 bases and J by 8 bases, with 13 bases between. The CDR3 is 14 residues long. Germline V lookup: CDR1 SGHRS, CDR2 YFSETQ. This chain's CDR3 is CASSLGQSREKLFF. The CDR3 DNA is TGCGCCAGCAGCTTAGGACAGTCCAGAGAAAAACTGTTTTTT.

The J gene is TRBJ2-7, the V gene TRBV29-1; maybe TRBD2 (6 bases). The CDR3 sequence is 12 residues long. Trimming took 7 bases from V and 3 from J, leaving 13 bases between them. CDR1 SQVTM and CDR2 ANQGSEA come from the germline V gene. The CDR3 is CSALTEGYEQYF. The CDR3 DNA reads as TGCAGCGCACTGACGGAGGGCTACGAGCAGTACTTC.

This chain links TRBV5-6 with TRBJ1-5; 9 positions match TRBD1. The CDR3 extends over 16 amino acids. V gave up 4 bases and J gave up 1 base; unmatched junction bases: 6. Germline CDR1 is SGHDT and CDR2 is YYEEEE. The CDR3 nucleotides are TGTGCCAGCAGCACCGGGACAGGGCTCAGCAATCAGCCCCAGCATTTT. Residues: CASSTGTGLSNQPQHF.

The J gene is TRBJ2-2, the V gene TRBV5-1, with TRBD2 as a possible D gene (5 bases). Deletions cut 1 base from V and 0 bases from J, with 10 bases between. The CDR3 consists of 16 residues. From germline, CDR1 is SGHRS and CDR2 YFSETQ. DNA of the CDR3: TGCGCCAGCAGCTTGCGAGCGGAACCGAACACCGGGGAGCTGTTTTTT. Translating gives CASSLRAEPNTGELFF.

This clone was seen a handful of times. The gene calls are TRBV6-1 and TRBJ1-5; 10 nucleotides align to TRBD1. The CDR3 loop spans 15 amino acids. Germline V lookup: CDR1 MNHNS, CDR2 SASEGT. With 6 bases clipped from V and 6 bases from J, the junction kept 8 bases outside the gene matches. CDR3 loop: CASRLGQGKSQPQHF. The CDR3 DNA reads as TGTGCCAGCAGGCTGGGACAGGGGAAGAGTCAGCCCCAGCATTTT.

V gene TRBV13 combines with J gene TRBJ2-3; 7 bases agree with TRBD1. The germline V gene encodes CDR1 PRHDT and CDR2 FYEKMQ (reference sequence). With V trimmed by 4 bases and J by 4 bases, 14 bases remained unmatched. The CDR3 runs to 17 residues. This CDR3 is CASSWVGDDRDPDTQYF. CDR3 sequence (DNA): TGTGCCAGCAGCTGGGTCGGGGATGACAGGGACCCAGATACGCAGTATTTT. The full variable domain, completed using reference TRBV13 and TRBJ2-3, is AAGVIQSPRHLIKEKRETATLKCYPIPRHDTVYWYQQGPGQDPQFLISFYEKMQSDKGSIPDRFSAQQFSDYHSELNMSSLELGDSALYFCASSWVGDDRDPDTQYFGPGTRLTVL.

The rearrangement joins TRBV9 to TRBJ2-1; 10 bases line up with TRBD2. The germline V gene has CDR1 SGDLS and CDR2 YYNGEE. The V gene end was trimmed by 4 bases and the J gene end by 2 bases; junction bases not matched to a gene: 9. The length of the CDR3 is 17 residues. The DNA for the CDR3 is TGTGCCAGCAGCCCCTCACGGACTAGCGGAACCTACAATGAGCAGTTCTTC. It translates to CASSPSRTSGTYNEQFF.

The genes are TRBV28 and TRBJ2-3, with D possibly TRBD2 on 5 matching bases. V gave up 3 bases and J gave up 3 bases, with 7 bases separating them. The CDR3 is 13 residues long. CDR1 and CDR2 from the germline V gene are MDHEN and SYDVKM. As DNA, the CDR3 is TGTGCCAGCAGTTTTCGGAGGACAGATACGCAGTATTTT. It is translated as CASSFRRTDTQYF. The whole variable domain, filled in from reference TRBV28 and TRBJ2-3, reads DVKVTQSSRYLVKRTGEKVFLECVQDMDHENMFWYRQDPGLGLRLIYFSYDVKMKEKGDIPEGYSVSREKKERFSLILESASTNQTSMYLCASSFRRTDTQYFGPGTRLTVL.

This clone was counted once. The gene calls are TRBV7-9 and TRBJ2-2; possible D gene TRBD1, 5 bases. Looked up from germline, CDR1 is SEHNR and CDR2 is FQNEAQ (reference sequence). V was clipped by 9 bases and J by 2 bases, with 13 bases between them. This CDR3 comprises 14 residues. CDR3 nucleotides: TGTGCCAGTCTCCAGGGTTACAACACCGGGGAGCTGTTTTTT. Its protein product is CASLQGYNTGELFF.

This clone was observed a single time. The chain joins TRBV5-1 to TRBJ2-6; perhaps TRBD1 as D (6 bases). V gave up 4 bases and J gave up 7 bases, with 21 bases separating them. CDR3 length equals 17 residues. From germline, CDR1 is SGHRS and CDR2 YFSETQ. The CDR3 loop reads CASSDRPWDKLANVLTF. CDR3 in DNA: TGCGCCAGCAGCGATCGCCCTTGGGACAAGCTAGCCAACGTCCTGACTTTC.

J is TRBJ2-2 and V is TRBV14, with a possible D match to TRBD1 (7 bases). The germline gives CDR1 SGHDN, CDR2 FVKESK. Trimming removed 4 bases at V and 6 bases at J, with 27 bases between. The length of the CDR3 is 19 residues. In nucleotides, the CDR3 is TGTGCCAGCAGCCCCCAAAGGAGGGACGGACAGGAGTTCGCCGGGGAGCTGTTTTTT. Its protein is CASSPQRRDGQEFAGELFF. Combining the CDR3 with reference TRBV14 and TRBJ2-2 gives the whole variable domain EAGVTQFPSHSVIEKGQTVTLRCDPISGHDNLYWYRRVMGKEIKFLLHFVKESKQDESGMPNNRFLAERTGGTYSTLKVQPAELEDSGVYFCASSPQRRDGQEFAGELFFGEGSRLTVL.